A single T cell receptor (beta chain) is shown here with its context. Sequencing used immunoSEQ multiplex PCR; TCRdb keeps in-frame clones, though not all of them. Counted here are hundreds of thousands of clones, approximately 83% occurring once; the ten biggest clones make up around 0.0099%. This sample is part of a study of shared T cell receptors in the human thymus. In addition, the sample was reused for a study of human thymus T cells. Per that paper: Resected material from corrective heart surgery provided the thymus tissue analysed. Related research described thymic repertoires that were highly overlapping among unrelated individuals.

The source of this sequence is a girl under three years old with a congenital heart defect. Sequenced material: thymocytes.

Written as DNA, the CDR3 is TGCGCCAGCAGCCAAGGGGGGACAGCCCTTAACTATGGCTACACCTTC. It encodes CASSQGGTALNYGYTF. This chain uses TRBV4-1 with TRBJ1-2, with 7 bases aligning to TRBD1. With 1 base clipped from V and 1 base from J, the junction kept 6 bases outside the gene matches. CDR3 length equals 16 residues. CDR1 and CDR2 (germline): MGHRA, YSYEKL.